This is a list of T cell receptor beta chains from one sample in a study of graft-versus-host responses after intestinal transplantation. No antigens are known for them. Libraries were prepared by immunoSEQ multiplex PCR; TCRdb keeps only in-frame clonotypes and omits some of them. The table includes more than 100,000 clones, approximately 94% detected once. Sequenced material: unstimulated CD8+ T cells sorted from spleen or lymph node cells, taken before intestinal transplant. Receptors were obtained from a human donor who received an intestinal transplant. Each CDR3 is given with its conserved first and last residue. D genes are given only for firm matches. Expanded clones get a size class; other rows say once, few or many, or leave the size out.

j_call d_call v_call clone_size cdr3_aa cdr3_nt
TRBJ2-1 NA TRBV14 NA CASSPRTSNEQFF TGTGCCAGCAGCCCCCGGACATCCAATGAGCAGTTCTTC
TRBJ1-1 NA TRBV19 NA CASSMGLGTEAFF TGTGCCAGTAGTATGGGATTAGGCACTGAAGCTTTCTTT
TRBJ1-2 NA TRBV19 NA CARKQGDRRGESYTF TGTGCCAGGAAACAGGGAGATCGAAGGGGGGAGAGCTACACCTTC
TRBJ2-7 NA TRBV5-6 NA CASSAGTTIYEQYF TGTGCCAGCAGCGCCGGGACAACCATCTACGAGCAGTACTTC
TRBJ2-5 NA TRBV7-9 once CASSPPRQETQYF TGTGCCAGCAGCCCCCCCCGACAAGAGACCCAGTACTTC
TRBJ2-2 NA TRBV4-1 NA CASSQVGSGFSTGELFF TGCGCCAGCAGCCAAGTTGGTAGCGGCTTTAGTACCGGGGAGCTGTTTTTT
TRBJ2-1 TRBD1 TRBV5-1 NA CASSLEDRGIHNEQFF TGCGCCAGCAGCTTGGAGGACAGGGGGATTCACAATGAGCAGTTCTTC
TRBJ2-2 TRBD2 TRBV19 NA CASSVTSGGPGELFF TGTGCCAGTAGTGTAACTAGCGGGGGGCCCGGGGAGCTGTTTTTT
TRBJ2-3 TRBD2 TRBV5-8 once CASSLKSGGRPSTDTQYF TGTGCCAGCAGCTTAAAGAGCGGGGGGCGTCCAAGCACAGATACGCAGTATTTT
TRBJ2-4 NA TRBV21-1 NA CASSKGMGTRYF TGTGCCAGCAGCAAAGGAATGGGGACCCGGTACTTC
TRBJ2-2 TRBD1 TRBV9 NA CASSPQTGAISGELFF TGTGCCAGCAGCCCTCAGACAGGGGCCATATCCGGGGAGCTGTTTTTT
TRBJ2-7 TRBD2 TRBV6-5 NA CASSPSGVAYEQYF TGTGCCAGCAGCCCTAGCGGGGTCGCCTACGAGCAGTACTTC
TRBJ2-1 TRBD2 TRBV6-5 NA CASQRAGGHEQFF TGTGCCAGTCAGAGAGCGGGGGGTCATGAGCAGTTCTTC
TRBJ2-5 NA TRBV25-1 NA CASSGRELAETQYF TGTGCCAGCAGTGGGAGGGAGCTAGCGGAGACCCAGTACTTC
TRBJ2-1 TRBD1 TRBV11-2 NA CASSSTGGNEQFF TGTGCCAGCAGCTCGACAGGGGGAAATGAGCAGTTCTTC
TRBJ2-5 TRBD2 TRBV7-9 NA CASSPSGQETQYF TGTGCCAGCAGCCCTAGCGGCCAAGAGACCCAGTACTTC
TRBJ1-2 NA TRBV5-6 NA CASSAGLSGYTF TGTGCCAGCAGCGCGGGACTGTCGGGCTACACCTTC
TRBJ1-1 NA TRBV6-5 NA CASCHKAWGDTEAFF TGTGCCAGCTGTCATAAGGCCTGGGGAGACACTGAAGCTTTCTTT
TRBJ1-6 NA TRBV6-5 NA CASSYSRAGNSPLHF TGTGCCAGCAGTTACTCGAGGGCAGGCAATTCACCCCTCCACTTT